This T cell receptor (beta chain) appears in the sequencing data of a study of PD-L1 blockade in urothelial cancer. Background on the study: The patients' atezolizumab therapy, 1,200 mg intravenously every 3 weeks, started in 2014. Twenty-five of the 29 patients were men with bladder-origin urothelial cancer. Analyses were performed on blood at 3 weeks after treatment start (the second dose) and at 6 weeks. Per blood sample, T cells had a median of roughly 150,000.

Noted time point: pretreatment peripheral blood. Measured with immunoSEQ multiplex PCR; TCRdb has only the in-frame clones, and not every one. The table shows about 53,000 clones, with roughly nine tenths occurring only once. The specimen comprised PBMCs, sampled around atezolizumab (anti-PD-L1) treatment. The TCR comes from an older woman with urothelial cancer.

The CDR3 DNA reads as TGTGCCAGCTCACCACCTACGGGACAGTCCTACGAGCAGTACTTC. This codes for CASSPPTGQSYEQYF. The chain joins TRBV18 to TRBJ2-7; TRBD1 aligns across 7 bases. Germline lookup yields CDR1 KGHSH and CDR2 LQKENI. V was pared by 0 bases and J by 1 base, with 3 bases of the junction left unmatched. The CDR3 sequence is 15 residues long.